The clone carrying this T cell receptor beta chain was detected a few times. No antigen is known for it. Isolated RNA was reverse transcribed in full, so expressed TCRB transcripts were sequenced. Clones were read by immunoSEQ multiplex PCR, and TCRdb kept only the in-frame ones, dropping some. The repertoire holds a few hundred thousand clones, with 16% as singletons. This sample is part of a study of beta chain features in type 1 diabetes. Study-level background: No patient-donor differences in age, gender, total cells or subset yield.

Study-level results: cDNA-based sequencing might over-represent cells highly expressing TCR. Type 1 diabetes patients showed fewer insertions and more deletions at VDJ junctions. TCRB CDR3s from Type 1 diabetes patients were moderately but significantly shorter in all four CD4+ subsets.

The clonotype comes from a man in his thirties or forties with type 1 diabetes. The sample was naive CD4+ T cells from blood.

The CDR3 sequence is CASSSGPSGKNIQYF. DNA of the CDR3: TGTGCCAGCAGCTCTGGGCCATCAGGCAAAAACATTCAGTACTTC. This chain links TRBV21-1 with TRBJ2-4; TRBD1 is the table's D call and was not checked against the DNA. TRBV21-1 is a pseudogene segment. CDR3 length: 15 amino acids.